This note documents a single T cell receptor beta chain sequence. These data are taken from a study of shared clonotypes between healthy human individuals. The CDR3 is made up of 16 amino acids. Germline V gene data show CDR1 as SGHVS and CDR2 as FQNEAQ. The V segment lost 5 bases and the J segment 7 bases; nucleotides outside the gene matches: 14. Terminally differentiated effector memory CD45RA+ cells were excluded from the naive CD8 cells, which were CD45RO-negative and positively selected for CCR7. Running of the assay took place at deep level. Method: immunoSEQ multiplex PCR; TCRdb's copy keeps in-frame clones and lacks some. The sample records 800,000 to 950,000 clones, 96% being singletons.

Sequenced: naive CD8+ T cells sorted from blood. This sequence was found in a man aged 25 to 40 in good health. This sequence joins TRBV7-8 and TRBJ2-1; 7 bases are a match to TRBD1. CDR3 loop: CASSEEVPTGWNEQFF. The CDR3 DNA reads TGTGCCAGCAGCGAAGAGGTCCCGACAGGGTGGAATGAGCAGTTCTTC.